Included here is one T cell receptor (beta chain) sequence, with context. The antigen remains undetermined. The CDR3 contains 14 residues. CDR1 and CDR2 from the germline V gene are LNHNV and YYDKDF (reference sequence). Trimming took 1 base from V and 4 from J; bases not matched to a gene: 2. This specimen belongs to a study of siplizumab effects on memory and regulatory T cells. General study findings and limits: Naive T cells appeared more diverse than memory cells and seemed to be major alloresponse contributors. No assignable naive or memory phenotype existed for roughly 80-95% of proliferating CD4+ or CD8+ clones.

Using immunoSEQ multiplex PCR, the repertoire was profiled, and TCRdb retains in-frame clones only, with some absent. The data show tens of thousands of clones, about 92% seen once. The TCR was taken from a human donor in good health. Sequencing used CD8+ T cells sorted from blood. The V and J genes are TRBV15 and TRBJ2-5; the match to TRBD2 covers 8 bases. CDR3 DNA sequence: TGTGCCACCAGCAGAGCGGGACTAGTAGAGACCCAGTACTTC. Its translation: CATSRAGLVETQYF.